The T cell receptor (beta chain) under discussion was sequenced for a study of blood T cells in healthy people across ages. This CDR3 is 15 amino acids long. CDR1 and CDR2 from the germline V gene are DFQATT and SNEGSKA (reference sequence). Regarding the study as a whole: Both naive CD4+ cell counts and diversity were greater in long-lived donors than in aged donors.

Comments on this clonotype: Antigen: not known.

Sample-barcoded 5' priming and a J-beta primer mix drove a second PCR of roughly 7 to 11 cycles. A single record per CDR3 protein comes from TCRdb applying MiXCR to the 5' RACE reads. Altogether roughly 2 million distinct CDR3 sequences are present, roughly 49% being singletons, with the ten largest covering 2.1%. In terms of origin and age, donors were healthy Caucasian individuals from Russia aged roughly 6 to 95. Per-sample yields of isolated PBMCs were at least 6 million. Per sample, extraction of total RNA gave at least 5.5 micrograms in every case. Sample: blood. The origin of this receptor is a woman in her thirties or forties in good health. V gene TRBV20-1 combines with J gene TRBJ2-7; D is undetermined. The J call may be in error: the DNA end matches TRBJ2-5 better. In nucleotides, the CDR3 is TGCAGTGCTAGGATAGGTGTGGGATTGGCGGAGACCCAGTACTTC. Protein product: CSARIGVGLAETQYF.